This TCR beta chain was sequenced for a study of shared T cell receptors in the human thymus. V was pared by 4 bases and J by 0 bases, with 14 bases of the junction left unmatched. The V gene's germline CDR1 is SGHDN and CDR2 FVKESK. The CDR3 length is 20 residues. Assay used: immunoSEQ multiplex PCR; TCRdb lists only in-frame clones, some missing. Of about 660,000 clones detected, approximately 89% appear once; the ten largest clones hold 0.009% to 0.0095%. The same specimen was also included in a second study, on human thymus T cells. That report adds: Related reports documented highly overlapping thymic repertoires among unrelated individuals.

The sample taken for sequencing was thymocytes. The chain recombines TRBV14 with TRBJ2-6; 8 nucleotides align to TRBD1. This receptor was taken from a boy under two years old with a congenital heart defect. The CDR3 bases are TGTGCCAGCAGCCGGATCGACAGGGGTCAATTCTTCTCTGGGGCCAACGTCCTGACTTTC. It codes for CASSRIDRGQFFSGANVLTF. The full variable domain, in which reference TRBV14 and TRBJ2-6 provide the parts outside the CDR3, is EAGVTQFPSHSVIEKGQTVTLRCDPISGHDNLYWYRRVMGKEIKFLLHFVKESKQDESGMPNNRFLAERTGGTYSTLKVQPAELEDSGVYFCASSRIDRGQFFSGANVLTFGAGSRLTVL.